This TCR beta chain came from a study of T cell responses to AZD1222 COVID-19 vaccine. At the level of the study: Second-dose recipients at about 4 or about 12 weeks were treated as one pooled group.

Produced via immunoSEQ multiplex PCR; TCRdb's table is partial and in-frame only. The sample records fewer than 300,000 clones, 85% to 95% being singletons. As to this clone: The antigen is undetermined.

V lost 0 bases to trimming and J lost 2 bases; unmatched junction nucleotides: 4. This CDR3 contains 17 residues. Germline assignment: CDR1 LGHNA and CDR2 YSLEER. Study-level points and caveats: There were vaccine-associated CD4 TCRs across spike, dominant at 160-218 and 743-854. Baseline serostatus was positive in only a handful of AZD1222 recipients. Regions left unmutated in variants are reportedly the target of nearly half of spike-specific TCRs.

The material sequenced was peripheral blood, taken on day 0 of AZD1222 vaccination. The TCR comes from an adult in good health. This chain joins TRBV4-3 and TRBJ2-1; the match to TRBD2 covers 10 bases. The CDR3 region is CASSQDLTSGPYNEQFF. Written as DNA, the CDR3 is TGCGCCAGCAGCCAAGATCTGACTAGCGGGCCCTACAATGAGCAGTTCTTC.